This T cell receptor (beta chain) stems from a study of brain T cells in children with intractable seizures. Measured with immunoSEQ multiplex PCR; TCRdb has only the in-frame clones, and not every one. The sample includes around 340,000 clones, over 90% of them seen just once. Time point denoted: blood from clinic visit 5 months post-surgery; TSC patient then seizure free. CDR3 size: 15 residues. Looked up from germline, CDR1 is SGHDN and CDR2 is FVKESK. About this clone: The junction departs from germline at one end; a sequencing error may be responsible.

The J gene is TRBJ1-1, the V gene TRBV14; possible D gene TRBD1, 5 bases. The clonotype originates from a boy less than two years old with tuberous sclerosis and intractable seizures. The sample here was peripheral blood, taken less than 6 months after surgery. CDR3 amino acids: CASSKDSPMNTEAFF. CDR3 DNA sequence: TGTGCCAGCAGCAAAGACAGCCCAATGAACACTGAAGCTTTCTTT.